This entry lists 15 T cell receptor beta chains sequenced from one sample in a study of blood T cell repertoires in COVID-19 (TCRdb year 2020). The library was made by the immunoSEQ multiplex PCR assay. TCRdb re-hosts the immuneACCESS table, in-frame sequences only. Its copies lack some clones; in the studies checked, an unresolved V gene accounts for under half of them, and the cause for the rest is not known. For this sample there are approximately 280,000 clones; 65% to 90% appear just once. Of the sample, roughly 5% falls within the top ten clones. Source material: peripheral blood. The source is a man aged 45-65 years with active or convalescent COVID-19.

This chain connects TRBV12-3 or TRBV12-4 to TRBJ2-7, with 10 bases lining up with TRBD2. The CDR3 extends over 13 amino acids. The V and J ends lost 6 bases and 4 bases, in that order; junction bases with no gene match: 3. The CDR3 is CASSPGLAYEQYF. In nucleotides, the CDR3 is TGTGCCAGCAGCCCGGGACTAGCGTACGAGCAGTACTTC.

For the CDR3, the DNA is TGTGCCAGCAGCTTTTACAGGGTCGGCTACACCTTC. Its translation is CASSFYRVGYTF. The V gene is TRBV7-6, the J gene TRBJ1-2; possibly TRBD1 for D (6 bases). V gave up 3 bases and J gave up 8 bases, with 10 bases separating them. CDR1 and CDR2 from the germline V gene are SGHVS and FNYEAQ. The CDR3 is 12 amino acids.

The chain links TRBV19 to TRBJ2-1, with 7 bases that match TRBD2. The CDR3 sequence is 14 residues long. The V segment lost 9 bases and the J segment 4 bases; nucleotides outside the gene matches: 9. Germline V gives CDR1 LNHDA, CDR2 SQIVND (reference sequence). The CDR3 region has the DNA TGTGCCAGCACACCCGGGACTACGTACAATGAGCAGTTCTTC. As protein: CASTPGTTYNEQFF.

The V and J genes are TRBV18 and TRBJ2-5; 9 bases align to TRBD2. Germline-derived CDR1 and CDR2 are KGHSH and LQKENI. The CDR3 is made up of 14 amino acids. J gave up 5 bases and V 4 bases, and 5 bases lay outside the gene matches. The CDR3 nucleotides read TGTGCCAGCTCACAAGAGCGGGAGGCGGAGACCCAGTACTTC. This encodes CASSQEREAETQYF.

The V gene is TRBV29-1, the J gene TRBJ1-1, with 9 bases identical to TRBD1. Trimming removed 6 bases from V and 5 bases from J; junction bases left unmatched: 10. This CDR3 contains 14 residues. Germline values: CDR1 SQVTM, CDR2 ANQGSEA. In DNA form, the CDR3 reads TGCAGCGTCTGTCCCGGGACAGGGACAACTGAAGCTTTCTTT. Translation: CSVCPGTGTTEAFF.

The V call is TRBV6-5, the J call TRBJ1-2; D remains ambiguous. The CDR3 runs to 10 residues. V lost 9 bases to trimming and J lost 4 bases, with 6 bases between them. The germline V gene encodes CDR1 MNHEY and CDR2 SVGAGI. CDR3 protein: CASMSYGYTF. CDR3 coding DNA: TGTGCCAGTATGTCCTATGGCTACACCTTC.

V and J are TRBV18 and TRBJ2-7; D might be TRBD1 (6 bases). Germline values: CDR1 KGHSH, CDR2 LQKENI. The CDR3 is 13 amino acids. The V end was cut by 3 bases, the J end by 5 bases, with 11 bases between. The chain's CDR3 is CASSPTGTHEQYF. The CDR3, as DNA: TGTGCCAGCTCACCCACAGGGACCCACGAGCAGTACTTC.

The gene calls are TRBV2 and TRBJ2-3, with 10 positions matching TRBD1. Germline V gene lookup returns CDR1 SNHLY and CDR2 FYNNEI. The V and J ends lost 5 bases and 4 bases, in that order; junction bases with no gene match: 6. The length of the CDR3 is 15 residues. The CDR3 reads CASSKGDRGPDTQYF. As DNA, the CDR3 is TGTGCCAGCAGTAAAGGGGACAGGGGACCAGATACGCAGTATTTT.

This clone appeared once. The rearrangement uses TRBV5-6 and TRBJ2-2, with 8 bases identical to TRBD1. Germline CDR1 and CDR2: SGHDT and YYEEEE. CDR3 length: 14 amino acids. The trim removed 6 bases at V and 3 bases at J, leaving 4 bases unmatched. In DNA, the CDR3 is TGTGCCAGCAATCACAGGGGGTACACCGGGGAGCTGTTTTTT. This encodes CASNHRGYTGELFF.

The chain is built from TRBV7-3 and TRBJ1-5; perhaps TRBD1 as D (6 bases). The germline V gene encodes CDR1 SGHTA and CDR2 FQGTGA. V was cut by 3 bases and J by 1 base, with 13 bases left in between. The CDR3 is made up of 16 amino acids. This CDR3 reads CASSFLAGVSNQPQHF. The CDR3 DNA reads TGTGCCAGCAGCTTCCTGGCAGGGGTGAGCAATCAGCCCCAGCATTTT.

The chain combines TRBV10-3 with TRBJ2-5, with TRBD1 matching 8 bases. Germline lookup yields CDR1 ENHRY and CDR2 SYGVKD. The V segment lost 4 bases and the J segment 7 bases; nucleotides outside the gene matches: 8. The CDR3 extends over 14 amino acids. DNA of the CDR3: TGTGCCATCAGTGCGGACAGGGATAGTGGGACCCAGTACTTC. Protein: CAISADRDSGTQYF.

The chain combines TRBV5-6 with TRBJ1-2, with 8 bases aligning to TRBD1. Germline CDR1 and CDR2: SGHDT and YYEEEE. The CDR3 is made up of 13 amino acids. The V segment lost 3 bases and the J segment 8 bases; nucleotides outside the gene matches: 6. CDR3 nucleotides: TGTGCCAGCAGCTGGATGGACAGGGAGGGCTACACCTTC. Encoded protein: CASSWMDREGYTF.

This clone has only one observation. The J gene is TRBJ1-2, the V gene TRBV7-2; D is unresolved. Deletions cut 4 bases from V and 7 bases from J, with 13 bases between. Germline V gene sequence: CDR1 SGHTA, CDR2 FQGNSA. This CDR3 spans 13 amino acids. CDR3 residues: CASSSTLLGGYTF. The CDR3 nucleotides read TGTGCCAGCAGCTCGACTCTCCTGGGTGGCTACACCTTC.

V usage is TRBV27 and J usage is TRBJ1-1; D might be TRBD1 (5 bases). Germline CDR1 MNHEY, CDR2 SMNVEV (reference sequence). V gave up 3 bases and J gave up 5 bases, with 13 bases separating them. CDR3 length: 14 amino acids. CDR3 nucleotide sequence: TGTGCCAGCAGTTTCGAAGGGGCTGGGACTGAAGCTTTCTTT. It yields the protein CASSFEGAGTEAFF.

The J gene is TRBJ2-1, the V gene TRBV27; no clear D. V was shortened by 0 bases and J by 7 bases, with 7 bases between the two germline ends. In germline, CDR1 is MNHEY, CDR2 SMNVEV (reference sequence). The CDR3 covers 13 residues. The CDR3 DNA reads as TGTGCCAGCAGTTTATCCCCCTTAAATGAGCAGTTCTTC. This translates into CASSLSPLNEQFF.